These T cell receptor beta chains were read from a single sample in a study of CD8 T cells in Susac syndrome. MiXCR was run by TCRdb on the immunoSEQ multiplex PCR reads, yielding one entry per CDR3 protein. This repertoire shows about 50,000 distinct CDR3 sequences, roughly 93% found once; its top ten account for about 0.51%. The sample was CD8+ T cells from PBMCs. The receptors here all came from a human donor with multiple sclerosis. Both conserved end residues are part of each CDR3. Each record gives: D gene, clone size, V gene, J gene, CDR3 DNA, CDR3 protein. The D gene is left open where the match is weak. A clone size is listed for some rows: how often the clone was seen (once, few, many), or a class if it is expanded.

TRBD1	-	TRBV7-2	TRBJ1-5	TGTGCCAGCAGCCCATCGGGACAGGGCAATCAGCCCCAGCATTTT	CASSPSGQGNQPQHF
-	-	TRBV5-1	TRBJ1-4	TGCGCCAGCAGCTTGGAGGGGTCGGTTCGAGAACTGTTTTTT	CASSLEGSVRELFF
-	-	TRBV20-1	TRBJ1-5	TGCAGTGCTAGAGTCGGTTATCAGCCCCAGCATTTT	CSARVGYQPQHF
-	-	TRBV7-3	TRBJ2-2	TGTGCCAGCAGCCTCCTCAACACCGGGGAGCTGTTTTTT	CASSLLNTGELFF
-	-	TRBV5-5	TRBJ2-3	TGTGCCAGCAGCTTACTGGGCGGGATAGATACGCAGTATTTT	CASSLLGGIDTQYF
-	-	TRBV9	TRBJ1-3	TGTGCCAGCAGCGTATCGGGGGCAGTTGGAAACACCATATATTTT	CASSVSGAVGNTIYF
TRBD1	-	TRBV19	TRBJ1-1	TGTGCCAGTAGTATATCGTGGACAGGATCCTTTTGGACTGAAGCTTTCTTT	CASSISWTGSFWTEAFF
-	-	TRBV25-1	TRBJ2-7	TGTGCCAGCAGTGACCCGTCCTACGAGCAGTACTTC	CASSDPSYEQYF
-	-	TRBV15	TRBJ1-2	TGTGCCACCAGCAGGGCGGACAGCAAGGGCTACACCTTC	CATSRADSKGYTF
-	-	TRBV5-4	TRBJ2-7	TGTGCCAGCAGCTTGGCTTACAGAGGGCCCTACGAGCAGTACTTC	CASSLAYRGPYEQYF
-	-	TRBV13	TRBJ2-2	TGTGCCAGCAGCTTATTCTCCCCAGGGACCGGGGAGCTTTTTTTT	CASSLFSPGTGELFF
TRBD2	-	TRBV9	TRBJ2-7	TGTGCCAGCAGCGTAGGGGTTAGCGGGGGTTACGAGCAGTACTTC	CASSVGVSGGYEQYF
-	-	TRBV2	TRBJ1-2	TGTGCCAGCAACCCGACAGGACCCAACTATGGCTACACCTTC	CASNPTGPNYGYTF
-	-	TRBV6-2/TRBV6-3	TRBJ2-7	TGTGCCAGCAGTTACTCCGCCTACGAGCAGTACTTC	CASSYSAYEQYF
TRBD2	-	TRBV27	TRBJ2-1	TGTGCCAGCAGTTCAACCTCTACCGCGGGGGTCTACAATGAGCAGTTCTTC	CASSSTSTAGVYNEQFF
TRBD2	-	TRBV29-1	TRBJ2-1	TGCAGCGTTCTTTCCGGGACTAGCGATTCGAATGAGCAGTTCTTC	CSVLSGTSDSNEQFF
-	-	TRBV7-6	TRBJ2-1	TGTGCCAGCAGCTTAGGGCCAGCGAGAACCTCCTACAATGAGCAGTTCTTC	CASSLGPARTSYNEQFF
-	-	TRBV2	TRBJ2-1	TGTGCCAGCCCGAGGGCTTACAATGAGCAGTTCTTC	CASPRAYNEQFF
-	once	TRBV7-9	TRBJ1-2	TGTGCCAGCAGCTTAGAGTTGACAGCGTATGGCTACACCTTC	CASSLELTAYGYTF
-	-	TRBV25-1	TRBJ1-4	TGTGCCAGCAGTGATCTAGTCGGTGTCGAAAAACTGTTTTTT	CASSDLVGVEKLFF
-	-	TRBV19	TRBJ1-1	TGTGCCAGTAGCACGTATATCCTGAACACTGAAGCTTTCTTT	CASSTYILNTEAFF
-	-	TRBV6-1	TRBJ2-7	TGTGCCAGCAGTGAAGTAGACTACGAGCAGTACTTC	CASSEVDYEQYF
TRBD1	-	TRBV2	TRBJ1-1	TGTGCCAGCAGTCGGACAGGGTATGATCTGAACACTGAAGCTTTCTTT	CASSRTGYDLNTEAFF
-	-	TRBV7-9	TRBJ2-7	TGTGCCAGCAGCTTAGGGACACCGCTAATCTACGAGCAGTACTTC	CASSLGTPLIYEQYF
-	-	TRBV11-2	TRBJ1-3	TGTGCCAGCAGCTCATGGGACACGGCGGGAAACACCATATATTTT	CASSSWDTAGNTIYF
-	-	TRBV7-2	TRBJ1-2	TGTGCCAGCAGGCCACAGGGTGTCACTTTTAAGGACTATGGCTACACCTTC	CASRPQGVTFKDYGYTF
-	once	TRBV27	TRBJ1-5	TGTGCCAGCAGTTTATCCTCCTTCGGCAATCAGCCCCAGCATTTT	CASSLSSFGNQPQHF
-	few	TRBV15	TRBJ2-7	TGTGCCACCGAATGGGGGAGCGGCGAGCAGTACTTC	CATEWGSGEQYF
-	-	TRBV7-8	TRBJ1-5	TGTGCCAGCAGCCCTGAGTATAACGATCAGCCCCAGCATTTT	CASSPEYNDQPQHF
TRBD1	-	TRBV7-6	TRBJ2-7	TGTGCCAGCAGCCCAGGACAGGGTCCAAGGTACGAGCAGTACTTC	CASSPGQGPRYEQYF
-	few	TRBV7-9	TRBJ1-1	TGTGCCAGCAGCTTGGCTGAAGCTTTCTTT	CASSLAEAFF
TRBD1	once	TRBV7-2	TRBJ2-1	TGTGCCAGCAGCTTAGTGGGACAGGTTCCAAATGAGCAGTTCTTC	CASSLVGQVPNEQFF
-	once	TRBV6-5	TRBJ2-7	TGTGCCAGCTCGGTTGGGGGTCCGCCAGAGCAGTACTTC	CASSVGGPPEQYF
TRBD2	-	TRBV6-2/TRBV6-3	TRBJ2-3	TGTGCCAGCAGCTATACTAGCGGGGGGGCCTGGGATACGCAGTATTTT	CASSYTSGGAWDTQYF
TRBD1	-	TRBV7-9	TRBJ2-4	TGTGCCAGCAGCGTAGACAGGGGTTGGGCCAAAAACATTCAGTACTTC	CASSVDRGWAKNIQYF
-	-	TRBV20-1	TRBJ1-5	TGCAGTGCTAGAGATTCCCTCTTACTGGGACTTCAGCCCCAGCATTTT	CSARDSLLLGLQPQHF
-	-	TRBV11-2	TRBJ2-7	TGTGCCAGCAGCTTAGGAGTGTACGAGCAGTACTTC	CASSLGVYEQYF
TRBD1	-	TRBV27	TRBJ2-7	TGTGCCAGCAGTCCATCAACAGGGGACCTTGGCTACGAGCAGTACTTC	CASSPSTGDLGYEQYF
-	-	TRBV29-1	TRBJ1-1	TGCAGCGTTGCAGTACCTGAAGCTTTCTTT	CSVAVPEAFF
-	-	TRBV6-5	TRBJ2-7	TGTGCCAGCAGCCCCTCCGAAGGGGGTGAGCAGTACTTC	CASSPSEGGEQYF
-	-	TRBV12-3/TRBV12-4	TRBJ2-7	TGTGCCAGCAGCTACACGGGACCGGGCGACGAGCAGTACTTC	CASSYTGPGDEQYF
-	-	TRBV12-3/TRBV12-4	TRBJ2-5	TGTGCCAGCAGTTTATGGCAGGGACAGACCCAGTACTTC	CASSLWQGQTQYF
TRBD1	once	TRBV20-1	TRBJ2-7	TGCAGTGCTAGAGATCAGGACAGGACCTACGAGCAGTACTTC	CSARDQDRTYEQYF
-	once	TRBV29-1	TRBJ2-3	TGCAGCGTTGAAGATTCCGGGCCCGCAGATACGCAGTATTTT	CSVEDSGPADTQYF
-	-	TRBV11-2	TRBJ1-4	TGTGCCAGCAGCTTTTCGCCTGGTGGGGTTGGACTGTTTTTT	CASSFSPGGVGLFF
-	-	TRBV4-3	TRBJ2-1	TGCGCCAGCAGCCAAGATCTTGCTAGCTACAATGAGCAGTTCTTC	CASSQDLASYNEQFF
-	-	TRBV9	TRBJ2-7	TGTGCCAGCAGCGTAATGGACCTTTCTGAGCAGTACTTC	CASSVMDLSEQYF
TRBD1	-	TRBV27	TRBJ1-5	TGTGCCAGCGGACAGGGGAGCAATCAGCCCCAGCATTTT	CASGQGSNQPQHF
TRBD2	-	TRBV6-1	TRBJ2-1	TGTGCCAGCAGTGAAGGAGGCGGGGGGACCTACAATGAGCAGTTCTTC	CASSEGGGGTYNEQFF
-	-	TRBV19	TRBJ2-1	TGTGCCAGTAGTATAGGTGGGGATCGGTACAATGAGCAGTTCTTC	CASSIGGDRYNEQFF
-	-	TRBV10-1	TRBJ2-7	TGCGCCAGCAGTGACCACTCACTGGGTATGGACGAGCAGTACTTC	CASSDHSLGMDEQYF
-	once	TRBV7-9	TRBJ2-1	TGTGCCAGCAAAGGTTCGCCCCCCGGGCGTGTTCCCTACAATGAGCAGTTCTTC	CASKGSPPGRVPYNEQFF
-	-	TRBV2	TRBJ1-5	TGTGCCAGCAGTGTCCGAGGGATGGGTTCGCAGCCCCAGCATTTT	CASSVRGMGSQPQHF
-	-	TRBV6-6	TRBJ2-1	TGTGCCAGCAGCTACAGCTTATCTGAGCAGTTCTTC	CASSYSLSEQFF
-	-	TRBV2	TRBJ1-2	TGTGCCACCCTCCCCCTCTATGGCTACACCTTC	CATLPLYGYTF
TRBD2	few	TRBV29-1	TRBJ2-7	TGCAGCGTGGTTACTAGCGGGGGGGCCTACGAGCAGTACTTC	CSVVTSGGAYEQYF
-	-	TRBV9	TRBJ2-7	TGTGCCAGCAGCCCGGGGGCGAGGGAGCAGTACTTC	CASSPGAREQYF